This is a list of T cell receptor beta chains from one sample in a study of CD8 T cells in Susac syndrome. TCRdb redid the calling of the immunoSEQ multiplex PCR reads with MiXCR, one entry per CDR3 protein. This table has hundreds of thousands of distinct CDR3 sequences, approximately 89% appearing once. Sequenced material: CD8+ T cells from PBMCs. The receptors were gathered from a human donor with multiple sclerosis. Each CDR3 is given with its conserved first and last residue. A D gene is named only where the DNA matches it firmly. Some rows mark clone size as missing; the rest say once, few, many or name a class of expanded clone.

once	.	TRBJ2-7	TRBV19	TGTGCCAGTAGTGTAGTCGGTGGCGGCTACGAGCAGTACTTC	CASSVVGGGYEQYF
.	TRBD2	TRBJ2-4	TRBV4-2	TGTGCCAGCAGCCAAGAAGGGCTAGCGGAGGACCTAGCCAAAAACATTCAGTACTTC	CASSQEGLAEDLAKNIQYF
.	.	TRBJ1-5	TRBV6-1	TGTGCCAGCAGTGAGCTTGAGGGTGCAGCAACCCAGCCCCAGCATTTT	CASSELEGAATQPQHF
.	.	TRBJ1-4	TRBV4-1	TGCGCCAGCAGCCAAGACAGGTCGAATGAAAAACTGTTTTTT	CASSQDRSNEKLFF
.	.	TRBJ1-1	TRBV7-9	TGTGCCAGCCAAAGCGCCGCTCCAGGAGCTTTCTTT	CASQSAAPGAFF
.	.	TRBJ2-1	TRBV7-6	TGTGCCAGCAGATCTAGACCGGGATACGCGGATGAGCAGTTCTTC	CASRSRPGYADEQFF
.	TRBD1	TRBJ1-5	TRBV6-5	TGTGCCAGCAGTTCATCTCCCCCCGGGACAGCGTTATATAGCAATCAGCCCCAGCATTTT	CASSSSPPGTALYSNQPQHF
.	.	TRBJ2-5	TRBV6-5	TGTGCCAGCAGTCTCGGAGGGGGGGGCGTAGAGACCCAGTACTTC	CASSLGGGGVETQYF
.	.	TRBJ2-7	TRBV5-1	TGCGCCAGCAGCTTCTCGGTAGGCTACGAGCAGTACTTC	CASSFSVGYEQYF
.	.	TRBJ2-7	TRBV5-5	TGTGCCAGCAGCCGGGCCGCCGAGCAGTACTTC	CASSRAAEQYF
.	.	TRBJ1-1	TRBV27	TGTGCCAGCAGTGCGAGCAGGGGAGGGGCACCCTTCACTGAAGCTTTCTTT	CASSASRGGAPFTEAFF
.	TRBD2	TRBJ2-1	TRBV5-5	TGTGCCAGCACCCCTAGCGGCAATGAGCAGTTCTTC	CASTPSGNEQFF
.	.	TRBJ2-3	TRBV27	TGTGCCAGCAGTTTCTCGGGATATCGGGGCACAGATACGCAGTATTTT	CASSFSGYRGTDTQYF
once	.	TRBJ2-7	TRBV10-2	TGCGCCAGCAGTGAGGAAAGCAGGGTCTCCTACGAGCAGTACTTC	CASSEESRVSYEQYF
.	.	TRBJ2-2	TRBV7-9	TGTGCCAGCAGCACAACAGAAACCACCGGGGAGCTGTTTTTT	CASSTTETTGELFF
.	.	TRBJ1-2	TRBV12-3/TRBV12-4	TGTGCCAGCAGTGCCGGCTCCTATGGCTACACCTTC	CASSAGSYGYTF
.	.	TRBJ2-1	TRBV10-3	TGTGCCATCAGTGGTTTTGGACCAGGGGTCGTCTTC	CAISGFGPGVVF
.	.	TRBJ1-1	TRBV29-1	TGCAGCGTGAAACAGGGCGAAACTGAAGCTTTCTTT	CSVKQGETEAFF
few	.	TRBJ2-7	TRBV30	TGTGCCTGGAGTGGGACCTCCTACGAGCAGTACTTC	CAWSGTSYEQYF
.	.	TRBJ1-1	TRBV11-2	TGTGCCAGCAGCTTATCTTACGGGGAACTCTCGAACACTGAAGCTTTCTTT	CASSLSYGELSNTEAFF
.	.	TRBJ1-1	TRBV6-5	TGTGCAGCGCAGGGGCTGACTGAAGCTTTCTTT	CAAQGLTEAFF
.	.	TRBJ2-1	TRBV29-1	TGCAGCGTTGAAGGGCTGCTCGAGAGCTCCTACAATGAGCAGTTCTTC	CSVEGLLESSYNEQFF
.	.	TRBJ1-1	TRBV29-1	TGCAGCGTCGCTGAGGGGAACACTGAAGCTTTCTTT	CSVAEGNTEAFF
.	.	TRBJ2-7	TRBV6-1	TGTGCCAGCAATCGCAATAACGAGCAGTACTTC	CASNRNNEQYF
once	.	TRBJ1-2	TRBV20-1	TGCAGTGCTAGAGATGGAAGGGACGGTAACTATGGCTACACCTTC	CSARDGRDGNYGYTF
.	.	TRBJ1-5	TRBV4-1	TGCGCCAGCAGCCCGACCCTCCTTCCTCAGCCCCAGCATTTT	CASSPTLLPQPQHF
.	.	TRBJ2-7	TRBV14	TGTGCCAGCAGCCAAGTAGGGCTAGCCTCCTACGAGCAGTACTTC	CASSQVGLASYEQYF
once	TRBD1	TRBJ1-6	TRBV4-1	TGCGCCAGCAGCCTCGGACAGGTCCACCCAAAGGTTCCTTCACCCCTCCACTTT	CASSLGQVHPKVPSPLHF
.	TRBD2	TRBJ2-5	TRBV12-3/TRBV12-4	TGTGCCAGCAGCAATGGGACTAGCGGTTACCAAGAGACCCAGTACTTC	CASSNGTSGYQETQYF
few	TRBD1	TRBJ2-3	TRBV27	TGTGCCAGCAGTTTTCGGGACAGCAGCACAGATACGCAGTATTTT	CASSFRDSSTDTQYF
few	.	TRBJ1-1	TRBV25-1	TGTGCCAGCAGACAGGGAAAGAACACTGAAGCTTTCTTT	CASRQGKNTEAFF
.	TRBD2	TRBJ2-5	TRBV19	TGTGCCAGTAGTATTGAGTTGGGGGACTACTCGTACTTC	CASSIELGDYSYF
.	.	TRBJ2-6	TRBV4-1	TGCGCCAGCAGCCAATGGGGTGTTGCTGGGGCCAACGTCCTGACTTTC	CASSQWGVAGANVLTF
.	.	TRBJ2-7	TRBV4-1	TGCGCCAGCAGCCAGGCATTACAGGGAGGTTCTTCCTACGAGCAGTACTTC	CASSQALQGGSSYEQYF
.	TRBD2	TRBJ2-1	TRBV29-1	TGCAGCCTTACACTAGCGGGAGGAGCCCTAGACTACAATGAGCAGTTCTTC	CSLTLAGGALDYNEQFF
.	TRBD1	TRBJ2-7	TRBV28	TGTGCCAGTGAGACAGGGATGTACGAGCAGTACTTC	CASETGMYEQYF
.	TRBD2	TRBJ2-3	TRBV7-2	TGTGCCAGCAGCGCAACTAGCGGGAGGGTGGATACGCAGTATTTT	CASSATSGRVDTQYF
.	.	TRBJ1-1	TRBV5-1	TGCGCCAGCAGCTCGCCAGGGGAAGCTGAAGCTTTCTTT	CASSSPGEAEAFF
.	TRBD1	TRBJ1-5	TRBV12-3/TRBV12-4	TGTGCCAGCAGATATACAGGGGTGGCTCAGCCCCAGCATTTT	CASRYTGVAQPQHF
few	.	TRBJ2-4	TRBV19	TGTGCCAGTACCTTACAATCCGACGGGGACAAAAACATTCAGTACTTC	CASTLQSDGDKNIQYF
.	TRBD2	TRBJ2-1	TRBV2	TGTGCCAGCAGTCGATTAAGCGGGAGCTCCTACAATGAGCAGTTCTTC	CASSRLSGSSYNEQFF
.	TRBD1	TRBJ2-7	TRBV19	TGTGCCAGTAAGTCTGGGACAGGGGACCACGAGCAGTACTTC	CASKSGTGDHEQYF
.	.	TRBJ1-5	TRBV28	TGTGCCAGCAGTTTACGACAGCTCAATCAGCCCCAGCATTTT	CASSLRQLNQPQHF